This paragraph covers one TCR beta chain sequence. Its antigen is not known. CD45RA-negative memory and CD45RA+ naive subsets were split from the CD4+ cells. The data belong to a study of shared clonotypes between healthy human individuals. Genomic DNA from each subset was divided evenly over several immunoSEQ plates. Measured with immunoSEQ multiplex PCR; TCRdb has only the in-frame clones, and not every one. This sample has a few hundred thousand clones, with 73% found just once. The V gene lost 1 base and the J gene lost 7 bases, with 11 bases spanning the gap. CDR1 and CDR2 from the germline V gene are SGHDN and FVKESK. CDR3 length: 14 residues. General study findings and limits: Compared with memory subsets, naive subsets generally had larger estimated richness. Sequencing of the sorted subsets was shown by rarefaction to be incomplete despite large depth.

Specimen: memory CD4+ T cells sorted from blood. Subset described: CD45RA-negative fraction. This sequence originates from a man younger than 40 in good health. The chain couples TRBV14 to TRBJ2-1; D unresolved. CDR3 in amino acids: CASSQAGAFNEQFF. The CDR3 coding sequence is TGTGCCAGCAGCCAAGCCGGCGCCTTTAATGAGCAGTTCTTC. The whole variable domain, remainder taken from reference TRBV14 and TRBJ2-1, is EAGVTQFPSHSVIEKGQTVTLRCDPISGHDNLYWYRRVMGKEIKFLLHFVKESKQDESGMPNNRFLAERTGGTYSTLKVQPAELEDSGVYFCASSQAGAFNEQFFGPGTRLTVL.